The 26 T cell receptor beta chains presented below share a single source sample, sequenced in a study of cytomegalovirus exposure and HLA in healthy donors. TCRdb's copy holds only in-frame clones and misses some; the assay was immunoSEQ multiplex PCR. The sample has 200,000 or so clones, around 78% seen once. The sequencing input was PBMCs. Receptors were obtained from a woman between 18 and 29 years old in good health and CMV-seronegative.

The chain couples TRBV4-2 to TRBJ2-1; 8 bases line up with TRBD2. Looked up from germline, CDR1 is LGHNA and CDR2 is YNFKEQ. This CDR3 contains 15 residues. Unmatched junction bases numbered 0, after V lost 0 bases and J lost 2 bases. The CDR3 reads CASSQDGGAYNEQFF. In nucleotides, the CDR3 is TGTGCCAGCAGCCAAGACGGGGGGGCCTACAATGAGCAGTTCTTC.

This clone was observed at least ten times. The sample has other DNA sequences that encode this CDR3 too. This sequence joins TRBV6-5 and TRBJ1-2, with TRBD1 identical over 7 bases. J was trimmed by 2 bases and V by 2 bases; bases with no gene match: 5. The CDR3 has 15 amino acids. Germline V gene sequence: CDR1 MNHEY, CDR2 SVGAGI. This CDR3 reads CASSYLTGPNYGYTF. CDR3 DNA sequence: TGTGCCAGCAGTTACCTGACAGGGCCCAACTATGGCTACACCTTC.

The CDR3 protein is CASSPQIDYEQYF. The CDR3 DNA sequence: TGTGCCAGCAGCCCACAGATCGACTACGAGCAGTACTTC. The V gene is TRBV4-2, the J gene TRBJ2-7, with D unclear. This CDR3 comprises 13 residues. Trimming pared 4 bases from V and 3 bases from J, leaving 10 bases between. Germline V gene lookup returns CDR1 LGHNA and CDR2 YNFKEQ.

The chain employs TRBV30 and TRBJ2-1, with 13 bases that match TRBD2. The CDR3 consists of 15 residues. Germline CDR1 reads GTSNPN; CDR2 reads SVGIG (reference sequence). Trimming removed 4 bases from V and 7 bases from J; junction bases left unmatched: 7. The CDR3 protein is CAWKGLAGRRNEQFF. In DNA, the CDR3 is TGTGCCTGGAAGGGACTAGCGGGACGTCGGAATGAGCAGTTCTTC. The full variable domain, its missing parts supplied by reference TRBV30 and TRBJ2-1, is SQTIHQWPATLVQPVGSPLSLECTVEGTSNPNLYWYRQAAGRGLQLLFYSVGIGQISSEVPQNLSASRPQDRQFILSSKKLLLSDSGFYLCAWKGLAGRRNEQFFGPGTRLTVL.

The chain uses TRBV5-1 and TRBJ2-5, with 7 bases that match TRBD1. Germline CDR1 SGHRS, CDR2 YFSETQ. The CDR3 runs to 15 residues. Trimming took 1 base from V and 5 from J; bases not matched to a gene: 8. CDR3 sequence: CASSLSGGQRETQYF. The CDR3 DNA follows: TGCGCCAGCAGCTTGTCTGGGGGACAGAGGGAGACCCAGTACTTC.

The rearrangement uses TRBV7-2 and TRBJ2-1, with D possibly being TRBD1 (5 bases). The V and J ends lost 2 bases and 0 bases respectively, with 11 bases between them. CDR3 size: 16 residues. In germline, CDR1 is SGHTA, CDR2 FQGNSA. CDR3 protein: CASSLNPGISYNEQFF. The CDR3 bases are TGTGCCAGCAGCTTAAACCCAGGGATCTCCTACAATGAGCAGTTCTTC.

V is TRBV5-1 and J is TRBJ2-1, with 8 bases aligning to TRBD1. CDR1 is SGHRS, CDR2 YFSETQ, per germline. J lost 9 bases, V lost 5 bases, and 10 bases had no gene match. This CDR3 region has 14 residues. DNA of the CDR3: TGCGCCAGCAGTCGACAGGACAGGGTAGGTGAGCAGTTCTTC. Translating gives CASSRQDRVGEQFF. The whole variable domain, remainder taken from reference TRBV5-1 and TRBJ2-1, is KAGVTQTPRYLIKTRGQQVTLSCSPISGHRSVSWYQQTPGQGLQFLFEYFSETQRNKGNFPGRFSGRQFSNSRSEMNVSTLELGDSALYLCASSRQDRVGEQFFGPGTRLTVL.

This clone was detected only a few times. The rearrangement uses TRBV27 and TRBJ1-1; weak D call: TRBD1 (5 bases). Looked up from germline, CDR1 is MNHEY and CDR2 is SMNVEV (reference sequence). This CDR3 is built from 14 residues. V gave up 4 bases and J gave up 0 bases, with 9 bases separating them. The CDR3 DNA is TGTGCCAGCAGTTACAGGTCCATGAACACTGAAGCTTTCTTT. It is translated as CASSYRSMNTEAFF.

The V call is TRBV6-1, the J call TRBJ1-1; D is unclear. The CDR3 extends over 14 amino acids. Germline CDR1 MNHNS, CDR2 SASEGT. The V end was cut by 10 bases, the J end by 1 base, with 16 bases between. CDR3 nucleotide sequence: TGTGCCACCACCTCGGAGGGTTCGAACACTGAAGCTTTCTTT. It is translated as CATTSEGSNTEAFF.

The V gene is TRBV28, the J gene TRBJ2-3; D unresolved. The CDR3 runs to 13 residues. V was cut by 5 bases and J by 7 bases, with 13 bases left in between. The germline V gene encodes CDR1 MDHEN and CDR2 SYDVKM. The CDR3 loop is CASSTPRPNTQYF. CDR3 DNA: TGTGCCAGCAGTACCCCCAGGCCGAATACGCAGTATTTT.

This clone was seen more than once but under ten times. This chain uses TRBV6-5 with TRBJ1-4; D is possibly TRBD1 (5 bases). Germline CDR1 MNHEY, CDR2 SVGAGI. Trimming shortened V by 6 bases and J by 6 bases, and 5 bases separated the two germline ends. The CDR3 totals 11 residues. CDR3 residues: CASRGDEKLFF. In DNA, the CDR3 is TGTGCCAGCAGGGGGGATGAAAAACTGTTTTTT.

The chain is built from TRBV29-1 and TRBJ2-2; TRBD2 might be the D (6 bases). The CDR3 spans 14 residues. The V gene's germline CDR1 is SQVTM and CDR2 ANQGSEA. V lost 1 base to trimming and J lost 2 bases, with 8 bases between them. The CDR3 region is CSVEAGVNTGELFF. The CDR3, as DNA: TGCAGCGTTGAAGCGGGGGTCAACACCGGGGAGCTGTTTTTT.

The chain recombines TRBV4-1 with TRBJ1-1, with D uncertain. Germline V gives CDR1 MGHRA, CDR2 YSYEKL. Trimming cost V 4 bases and J 10 bases, with 16 bases left between them. The CDR3 sequence is 13 residues long. As DNA, the CDR3 is TGCGCCAGCAGCCCAGCCGGCGGGAGTGGAGCTTTCTTT. Protein: CASSPAGGSGAFF.

Remarks on this clone: The DNA is omitted, as the CDR3 cannot be located on it reliably, and the CDR3 follows TCRdb's listing. V and J are TRBV30 and TRBJ2-5; the table's D call of TRBD2 was not tested on the DNA. Counting both end residues, the CDR3 totals 21 amino acids. Per the germline V gene, CDR1 is GTSNPN and CDR2 is SVGIG (reference sequence). The CDR3 sequence is CAWSDRFNPRDPVLRRETQYF.

The chain combines TRBV7-8 with TRBJ1-1, with TRBD1 matching over 9 bases. This CDR3 has 14 residues. CDR1 and CDR2 (germline): SGHVS, FQNEAQ. V was pared by 5 bases and J by 4 bases, with 5 bases of the junction left unmatched. DNA of the CDR3: TGTGCCAGCAGCGTAGACAGGGGGAGCACTGAAGCTTTCTTT. This gives the protein CASSVDRGSTEAFF.

This rearrangement joins TRBV19 to TRBJ2-4; perhaps TRBD1 as D (7 bases). Per the germline V gene, CDR1 is LNHDA and CDR2 is SQIVND (reference sequence). The ends were cut back, 10 bases at V and 0 bases at J, with 16 bases in the middle. The length of the CDR3 is 15 residues. The CDR3 region is CATTQGGLAKNIQYF. DNA for the CDR3: TGTGCCACTACCCAGGGGGGCCTAGCCAAAAACATTCAGTACTTC.

The J gene is TRBJ2-7, the V gene TRBV10-3, with TRBD2 identical over 7 bases. The ends lost 5 bases at V and 5 bases at J; junction bases unmatched: 9. Germline-derived CDR1 and CDR2 are ENHRY and SYGVKD. CDR3 length equals 14 residues. The CDR3 sequence is CAISPWEGPNEQYF. The CDR3 DNA reads TGTGCCATCAGTCCCTGGGAGGGACCAAACGAGCAGTACTTC.

V gene TRBV28 combines with J gene TRBJ1-4, with no clear D. Trimming stripped 5 bases from V and 11 bases from J, with 18 bases between. Germline V gene sequence: CDR1 MDHEN, CDR2 SYDVKM. The CDR3 contains 14 residues. In DNA form, the CDR3 reads TGTGCCAGCAGTCTTCCCCCGTCGAAAGGGAAACTGTTTTTT. Residues: CASSLPPSKGKLFF.

In this sample, this clone turned up a few times. CDR3 loop: CASNLDSNQPQHF. CDR3 DNA sequence: TGTGCCAGCAATCTAGATAGCAATCAGCCCCAGCATTTT. J is TRBJ1-5 and V is TRBV9, with no clear D. CDR1 is SGDLS and CDR2 is YYNGEE in the germline V gene. Trimming removed 6 bases from V and 0 bases from J, with 7 bases in between. The CDR3 sequence is 13 residues long.

The chain has TRBV4-1 and TRBJ1-2, with D possibly being TRBD1 (5 bases). CDR1 MGHRA and CDR2 YSYEKL come from the germline V gene. The length of the CDR3 is 18 residues. Trimming pared 4 bases from V and 8 bases from J, leaving 29 bases between. The CDR3 sequence is CASSPPGPGHWGDEGYTF. For the CDR3, the DNA is TGCGCCAGCAGCCCACCGGGCCCAGGTCATTGGGGGGATGAAGGCTACACCTTC.

The gene calls are TRBV28 and TRBJ1-2; D perhaps matches TRBD1 (5 bases). The CDR3 is made up of 14 amino acids. Trimming took 4 bases from V and 4 from J, leaving 13 bases between them. Per the germline V gene, CDR1 is MDHEN and CDR2 is SYDVKM. The chain's CDR3 is CASSSPGPFYGYTF. CDR3 in DNA: TGTGCCAGCAGTTCGCCGGGGCCCTTCTATGGCTACACCTTC.

This chain joins TRBV28 and TRBJ1-2; possible D gene TRBD1, 5 bases. Between the trimmed V and J ends, which lost 6 bases and 8 bases, there was a span of 13 bases. The CDR3 is 12 residues long. CDR1 is MDHEN and CDR2 is SYDVKM in the germline V gene. The CDR3 DNA follows: TGTGCCAGCAGCCGTGTTCGGGACGGCTACACCTTC. Translated: CASSRVRDGYTF.

The chain uses TRBV6-5 and TRBJ1-2; D is unclear. Per the germline V gene, CDR1 is MNHEY and CDR2 is SVGAGI. V lost 4 bases, J lost 8 bases, and 11 bases lay in between. The CDR3 extends over 12 amino acids. CDR3: CASSLTGSGYTF. CDR3 in DNA: TGTGCCAGCAGTTTGACTGGGTCCGGCTACACCTTC.

J is TRBJ1-1 and V is TRBV6-1; no clear D gene. The V end lost 4 bases, the J end lost 0 bases, and 15 bases lay between the germline ends. The germline gives CDR1 MNHNS, CDR2 SASEGT. This CDR3 has 16 residues. The CDR3 sequence: CASSGNGGVLNTEAFF. The CDR3 DNA follows: TGTGCCAGCAGTGGTAATGGTGGCGTTTTGAACACTGAAGCTTTCTTT.

The chain links TRBV29-1 to TRBJ1-2; D not certain. The CDR3 length is 16 residues. Trimming took 4 bases from V and 0 from J, leaving 18 bases between them. Germline CDR1 and CDR2: SQVTM and ANQGSEA. The CDR3 spells CSVAHLSFVTNYGYTF. CDR3 in DNA: TGCAGCGTTGCTCATTTGTCGTTCGTCACTAACTATGGCTACACCTTC.

CDR3 nucleotide sequence: TGTGCCAGCACCGCCGGGCCCCTCACAGATACGCAGTATTTT. Translated, it gives CASTAGPLTDTQYF. The chain links TRBV6-6 to TRBJ2-3; no reliable D call. The V and J ends lost 7 bases and 2 bases respectively, with 13 bases between them. CDR1 is MNHNY and CDR2 is SVGAGI in the germline V gene (reference sequence). This CDR3 contains 14 residues.